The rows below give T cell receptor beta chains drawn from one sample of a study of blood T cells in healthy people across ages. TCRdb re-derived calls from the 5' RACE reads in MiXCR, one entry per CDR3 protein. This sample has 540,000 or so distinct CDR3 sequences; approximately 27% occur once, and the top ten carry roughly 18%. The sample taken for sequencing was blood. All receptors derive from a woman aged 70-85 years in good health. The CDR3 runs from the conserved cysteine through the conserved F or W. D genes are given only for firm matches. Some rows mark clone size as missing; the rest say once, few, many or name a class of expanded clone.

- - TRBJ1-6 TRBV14 CASSQSLWDIGAPLHF TGTGCCAGCAGCCAAAGCCTTTGGGATATTGGGGCACCCCTCCACTTT
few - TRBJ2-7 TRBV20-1 CSARDRRRHEQYF TGCAGTGCTAGAGACCGACGACGACACGAGCAGTACTTC
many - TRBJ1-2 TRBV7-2 CASSPDRPYGYTF TGTGCCAGCAGCCCCGACAGGCCCTATGGCTACACCTTC
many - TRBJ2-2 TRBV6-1 CASSLDTESGELFF TGTGCCAGCAGTCTGGACACCGAGTCCGGGGAGCTGTTTTTT
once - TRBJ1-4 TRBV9 CASSVAPEGKLFF TGTGCCAGCAGCGTAGCCCCGGAGGGAAAACTGTTTTTT
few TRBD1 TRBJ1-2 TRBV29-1 CSVGQGGNYGYTF TGCAGCGTGGGACAGGGGGGTAACTATGGCTACACCTTC
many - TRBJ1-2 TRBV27 CASSPYLGLNGYTF TGTGCCAGCAGTCCCTACCTCGGGCTAAATGGCTACACCTTC
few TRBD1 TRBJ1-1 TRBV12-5 CASGLTTGDTEAFF TGTGCTAGTGGTTTGACTACAGGGGACACTGAAGCTTTCTTT
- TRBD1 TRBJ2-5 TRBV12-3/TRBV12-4 CASSFQDRGSETQYF TGTGCCAGCAGTTTTCAGGACAGGGGTTCGGAGACCCAGTACTTC
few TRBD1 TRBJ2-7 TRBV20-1 CSAKQGVREQYF TGCAGTGCTAAACAGGGGGTTCGGGAGCAGTACTTC
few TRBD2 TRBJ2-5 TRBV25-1 CASSDPGLAGPRETQYF TGTGCCAGTAGTGATCCTGGACTAGCGGGGCCCCGAGAGACCCAGTACTTC
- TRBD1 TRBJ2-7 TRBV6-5 CASSTPGQLYEQYF TGTGCCAGCAGCACTCCGGGACAGCTCTACGAGCAGTACTTC
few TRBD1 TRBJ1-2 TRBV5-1 CASSSGQAPSGGGYTF TGCGCCAGCAGCTCAGGACAGGCCCCCTCCGGGGGAGGCTACACCTTC
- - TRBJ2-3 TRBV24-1 CATSDFNSAGTRCF TGTGCCACCAGTGATTTCAACAGCGCTGGCACGCGGTGTTTT
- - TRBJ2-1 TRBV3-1 CASSFHRASEQFF TGTGCCAGCAGCTTCCACCGGGCTAGTGAGCAGTTCTTC
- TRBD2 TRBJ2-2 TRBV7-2 CASRISGAGELFF TGTGCCAGCAGGATCAGCGGGGCCGGGGAGCTGTTTTTT
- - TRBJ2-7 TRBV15 CATSRDLGSSGEQYF TGTGCCACCAGCAGAGATCTTGGCAGCTCGGGCGAGCAGTACTTC
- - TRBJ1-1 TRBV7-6 CASSHHVDGLRGNTEAFF TGTGCCAGCAGCCATCATGTGGACGGACTCCGGGGGAACACTGAAGCTTTCTTT
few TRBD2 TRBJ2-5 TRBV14 CASSPHRVAGGQETQYF TGTGCCAGCAGCCCCCATCGGGTAGCGGGGGGACAAGAGACCCAGTACTTC
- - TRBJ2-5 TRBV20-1 CSALFKGKETQYF TGCAGTGCCCTGTTTAAGGGGAAAGAGACCCAGTACTTC
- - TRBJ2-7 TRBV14 CASSQLHTGEGPPYEQYF TGTGCCAGCAGCCAGCTCCATACGGGAGAGGGGCCCCCCTACGAGCAGTACTTC
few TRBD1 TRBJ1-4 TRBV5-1 CASSRGTDRVVNEKLFF TGCGCCAGCAGCCGCGGGACGGACAGGGTGGTTAATGAAAAACTGTTTTTT
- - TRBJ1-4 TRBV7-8 CASSLSRGENEKLFF TGTGCCAGCAGCTTATCCCGGGGGGAGAATGAAAAACTGTTTTTT
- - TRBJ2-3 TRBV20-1 CSANQGSGDTQYF TGCAGTGCCAATCAGGGAAGCGGAGATACGCAGTATTTT
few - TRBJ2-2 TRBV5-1 CASSFRRGQYLNTGELFF TGCGCCAGCAGCTTCCGGCGGGGGCAATACCTTAACACCGGGGAGCTGTTTTTT
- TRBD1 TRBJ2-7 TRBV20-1 CSARPTGDYEQYF TGCAGTGCCAGACCAACAGGGGACTACGAGCAGTACTTC
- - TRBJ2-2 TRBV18 CASSGALNGELFF TGTGCCAGCTCTGGGGCGCTAAACGGGGAGCTGTTTTTT
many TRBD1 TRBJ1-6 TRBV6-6 CASSPRTGGNSPLHF TGTGCCAGCAGTCCCCGGACAGGCGGCAATTCACCCCTCCACTTT
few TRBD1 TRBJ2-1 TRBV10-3 CAISDPSPPDRGSRNEQFF TGTGCCATCAGTGATCCCAGCCCCCCCGACAGGGGCTCCCGGAATGAGCAGTTCTTC
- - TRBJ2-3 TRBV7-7 CASSLGAPGSGTDTQYF TGTGCTAGCAGCTTAGGAGCGCCCGGCTCTGGAACAGATACGCAGTATTTT
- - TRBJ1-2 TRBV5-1 CASTEQGVPGYTF TGCGCCAGCACCGAACAGGGAGTGCCCGGCTACACCTTC
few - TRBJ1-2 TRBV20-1 CSARDTSRPKGYGYTF TGCAGTGCTAGAGACACCTCTAGGCCTAAAGGGTATGGCTACACCTTC
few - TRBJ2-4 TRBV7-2 CASSLGRDQNIQYF TGTGCCAGCAGCCTTGGACGGGATCAAAACATTCAGTACTTC
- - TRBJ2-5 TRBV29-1 CSVDGEVRETQYF TGCAGCGTTGACGGGGAAGTGCGGGAGACCCAGTACTTC
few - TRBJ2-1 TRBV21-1 CASSKGRGRTYSYNEQFF TGTGCCAGCAGCAAAGGAAGGGGTCGAACTTACTCCTACAATGAGCAGTTCTTC
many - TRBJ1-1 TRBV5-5 CASSLAYRDTEAFF TGTGCCAGCAGCTTGGCCTACAGGGACACTGAAGCTTTCTTT
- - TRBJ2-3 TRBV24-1 CATSDSADTQYF TGTGCCACCAGTGACAGTGCAGATACGCAGTATTTT
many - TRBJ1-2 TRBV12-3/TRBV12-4 CASSLARGYTF TGTGCCAGCAGTTTAGCCAGGGGCTACACCTTC
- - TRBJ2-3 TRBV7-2 CASSFYSGGADTQYF TGTGCCAGCAGCTTCTACTCGGGGGGCGCAGATACGCAGTATTTT
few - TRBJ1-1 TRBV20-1 CSARGGKNTEAFF TGCAGTGCTAGAGGGGGGAAGAACACTGAAGCTTTCTTT
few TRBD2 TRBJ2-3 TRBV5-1 CASSLAMTSITDTQYF TGCGCCAGCAGCTTGGCCATGACTAGCATCACAGATACGCAGTATTTT
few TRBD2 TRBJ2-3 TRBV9 CASSDGGADTQYF TGTGCCAGCAGCGACGGGGGGGCGGATACGCAGTATTTT
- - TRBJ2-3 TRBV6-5 CASSYRFLLADTQYF TGTGCCAGCAGTTACCGGTTCCTACTTGCAGATACGCAGTATTTT
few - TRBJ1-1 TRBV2 CASTTNEAFF TGTGCCAGCACGACGAACGAGGCTTTCTTT
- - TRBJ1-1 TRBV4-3 CASSQQQGIANAFF TGCGCCAGCAGCCAGCAGCAGGGGATAGCGAATGCTTTCTTT
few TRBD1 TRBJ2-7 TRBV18 CASSLQGASDEQYF TGTGCCAGCTCACTACAGGGGGCTTCGGACGAGCAGTACTTC
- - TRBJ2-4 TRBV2 CASRSRGLGKNIQYF TGTGCCAGCAGGTCCAGGGGACTGGGCAAAAACATTCAGTACTTC
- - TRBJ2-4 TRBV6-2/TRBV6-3 CASSYANEGNIQYF TGTGCCAGCAGTTACGCCAATGAGGGTAACATTCAGTACTTC
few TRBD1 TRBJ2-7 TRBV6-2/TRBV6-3 CASTRGTGPHEQYF TGTGCCAGCACCAGGGGGACAGGCCCTCACGAGCAGTACTTC
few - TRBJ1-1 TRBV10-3 CAISRGEEAFF TGTGCCATCAGTAGGGGAGAGGAAGCTTTCTTT
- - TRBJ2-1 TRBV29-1 CSALIYFGHNEQFF TGCAGCGCCTTGATATATTTCGGGCACAATGAGCAGTTCTTC
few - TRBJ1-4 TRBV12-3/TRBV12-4 CASSLGSIPIEKLFF TGTGCCAGCAGTTTAGGTTCGATCCCTATCGAAAAACTGTTTTTT
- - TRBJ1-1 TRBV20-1 CSARDSGGNTEAFF TGCAGTGCTAGAGATAGTGGAGGGAACACTGAAGCTTTCTTT
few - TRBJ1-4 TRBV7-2 CASSFRTAPNEKLFF TGTGCCAGCAGCTTCCGGACAGCCCCTAATGAAAAACTGTTTTTT
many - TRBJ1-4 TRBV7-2 CASSLRGSNEKLFF TGTGCCAGCAGCTTACGGGGCTCTAATGAAAAACTGTTTTTT